The rows below give T cell receptor beta chains drawn from one sample of a study of shared clonotypes between healthy human individuals. Data came from immunoSEQ multiplex PCR; TCRdb stores just in-frame clones and leaves some out. The repertoire holds around 1.6 million clones, with nearly 99% as singletons. The sample consisted of naive CD4+ T cells sorted from blood. These receptors came from a young man in good health. Each CDR3 is given with its conserved first and last residue. D genes are given only for firm matches. Expanded clones are given a class, and other clones once, few, many or no size at all.

TRBV5-1	-	-	TRBJ1-4	CASSGGDYQVEKLFF	TGCGCCAGCAGCGGCGGGGACTATCAAGTTGAAAAACTGTTTTTT
TRBV4-1	TRBD1	-	TRBJ2-7	CASSQNRGGTYEQYF	TGCGCCAGCAGCCAAAACAGAGGGGGCACCTACGAGCAGTACTTC
TRBV5-4	TRBD2	-	TRBJ2-7	CASSLSGTSGRWGEQYF	TGTGCCAGCAGCTTGTCGGGGACTAGCGGCCGTTGGGGCGAGCAGTACTTC
TRBV4-1	TRBD1	-	TRBJ2-7	CASSQETGWEQYF	TGCGCCAGCAGCCAAGAGACAGGGTGGGAGCAGTACTTC
TRBV9	-	-	TRBJ2-7	CASSVGVLATYEQYF	TGTGCCAGCAGCGTAGGGGTCTTGGCCACCTACGAGCAGTACTTC
TRBV2	-	-	TRBJ2-5	CASMDSGQETQYF	TGTGCCAGCATGGATTCCGGACAAGAGACCCAGTACTTC
TRBV15	TRBD1	-	TRBJ1-4	CATSIQGAGKEKLFF	TGTGCCACCAGCATACAGGGGGCGGGAAAGGAAAAACTGTTTTTT
TRBV6-1	-	-	TRBJ2-1	CASGRSYNEQFF	TGTGCCAGCGGGAGATCCTACAATGAGCAGTTCTTC
TRBV9	-	-	TRBJ1-3	CASSVVGQGTGNTIYF	TGTGCCAGCAGCGTAGTCGGGCAGGGAACTGGAAACACCATATATTTT
TRBV19	-	-	TRBJ1-4	CASSMAGGRLARGKLFF	TGTGCCAGTAGTATGGCGGGGGGGCGCTTGGCCCGTGGAAAACTGTTTTTT
TRBV21-1	-	-	TRBJ2-5	CASGYLGADNQTQYF	TGTGCCAGCGGCTACCTGGGAGCTGATAATCAGACCCAGTACTTC
TRBV9	-	-	TRBJ1-1	CASSVEGFTEAFF	TGTGCCAGCAGCGTAGAAGGGTTCACTGAAGCTTTCTTT
TRBV9	-	-	TRBJ2-2	CASSVEAVHTGELFF	TGTGCCAGCAGCGTAGAGGCCGTTCACACCGGGGAGCTGTTTTTT
TRBV29-1	-	-	TRBJ2-5	CSVTSGWETQYF	TGCAGCGTTACCTCAGGGTGGGAGACCCAGTACTTC
TRBV7-9	-	once	TRBJ1-4	CASSLGGDWEKLFF	TGTGCCAGCAGCTTAGGAGGGGATTGGGAAAAACTGTTTTTT
TRBV18	TRBD2	-	TRBJ2-7	CASSLGLAETSSF	TGTGCCAGCTCACTAGGACTAGCGGAGACCTCGAGCTTC
TRBV6-5	-	-	TRBJ2-7	CASKEAGPSYEQYF	TGTGCCAGCAAGGAGGCGGGGCCATCCTACGAGCAGTACTTC
TRBV20-1	-	-	TRBJ1-1	CSGGVEAFF	TGCAGTGGCGGGGTGGAAGCTTTCTTT
TRBV6-5	-	-	TRBJ1-1	CASRNGVNTEAFF	TGTGCCAGCAGGAATGGAGTGAACACTGAAGCTTTCTTT
TRBV5-1	TRBD1	-	TRBJ1-3	CASSLVGTGYSGNTIYF	TGCGCCAGCAGCTTAGTCGGGACAGGGTACTCTGGAAACACCATATATTTT
TRBV11-2	TRBD2	-	TRBJ2-3	CASSLGTSGRWDTQYF	TGTGCCAGCAGCTTAGGGACTAGCGGGAGATGGGATACGCAGTATTTT
TRBV2	TRBD1	-	TRBJ2-7	CASRARTGVAYEQYF	TGTGCCAGCAGAGCCCGGACAGGGGTGGCCTACGAGCAGTACTTC
TRBV5-5	-	-	TRBJ2-5	CASTHLGVLQTQYF	TGTGCCAGCACCCACCTGGGAGTTTTACAGACCCAGTACTTC
TRBV7-6	-	-	TRBJ1-1	CASSLAGITEAFF	TGTGCCAGCAGCTTGGCAGGGATCACTGAAGCTTTCTTT
TRBV4-3	-	once	TRBJ2-7	CASSHYRDGPYEQYF	TGCGCCAGCAGCCATTACCGGGACGGCCCCTACGAGCAGTACTTC
TRBV12-5	TRBD1	-	TRBJ1-1	CASGLILGQGRTEAFF	TGTGCTAGTGGTTTAATCCTGGGACAGGGAAGGACTGAAGCTTTCTTT
TRBV7-9	TRBD2	-	TRBJ2-1	CASSLAGPPYNEQFF	TGTGCCAGCAGCCTAGCGGGCCCCCCCTACAATGAGCAGTTCTTC
TRBV6-5	-	few	TRBJ1-5	CASSHRSNQPQHF	TGTGCCAGCAGTCACAGGAGCAATCAGCCCCAGCATTTT
TRBV9	-	-	TRBJ2-1	CASSVLQGGIGSYNEQFF	TGTGCCAGCAGCGTATTACAGGGAGGAATCGGCTCCTACAATGAGCAGTTCTTC
TRBV19	-	-	TRBJ2-7	CASSTIGATREQQYF	TGTGCCAGTAGTACCATCGGGGCCACCCGCGAACAGCAGTACTTC
TRBV5-1	-	-	TRBJ1-1	CASSLSPTGRNTEAFF	TGCGCCAGCAGCTTGTCACCCACGGGGAGGAACACTGAAGCTTTCTTT
TRBV19	TRBD2	-	TRBJ2-5	CASSIGRYQETQYF	TGTGCCAGTAGTATCGGGAGGTACCAAGAGACCCAGTACTTC
TRBV29-1	-	-	TRBJ2-1	CSADHRRSSYNEQFF	TGCAGCGCTGATCACAGGAGGAGCTCCTACAATGAGCAGTTCTTC
TRBV19	-	-	TRBJ2-5	CASSDPGGQTATQYF	TGTGCCAGTTCCGACCCAGGAGGGCAGACGGCGACCCAGTACTTC
TRBV5-1	TRBD1	-	TRBJ1-2	CASSLLGTGEGYTF	TGCGCCAGCAGCTTGCTCGGGACAGGGGAGGGCTACACCTTC
TRBV6-6	TRBD2	-	TRBJ2-7	CASSYRSGSYEQYF	TGTGCCAGCAGTTACCGCAGCGGGAGTTACGAGCAGTACTTC
TRBV7-8	TRBD2	-	TRBJ2-7	CASSLGAGGPYEQYF	TGTGCCAGCAGCTTAGGGGCGGGAGGGCCCTACGAGCAGTACTTC
TRBV18	-	-	TRBJ1-2	CASSPPRERGYTF	TGTGCCAGCTCACCACCGAGGGAACGAGGCTACACCTTC
TRBV7-2	-	-	TRBJ2-7	CASSLKHTNSYEQYF	TGTGCCAGCAGCTTAAAACACACGAACTCCTACGAGCAGTACTTC
TRBV2	-	-	TRBJ2-1	CASSEEQYNEQFF	TGTGCCAGCAGCGAAGAACAGTACAATGAGCAGTTCTTC
TRBV6-5	-	-	TRBJ2-3	CASSQLSTDTQYF	TGTGCCAGCAGTCAACTCAGCACAGATACGCAGTATTTT
TRBV7-7	-	-	TRBJ2-1	CASSPGRDGDEQFF	TGTGCTAGCAGCCCGGGAAGGGACGGTGATGAGCAGTTCTTC
TRBV29-1	-	-	TRBJ2-7	CSVEGWGDEQYF	TGCAGCGTTGAGGGATGGGGCGACGAGCAGTACTTC
TRBV19	-	-	TRBJ2-3	CASSPWTDEGDTQYF	TGTGCCAGTAGTCCCTGGACAGACGAGGGGGATACGCAGTATTTT
TRBV11-2	TRBD2	-	TRBJ2-4	CASAKGLAGPRRIQYF	TGTGCCAGCGCAAAGGGACTAGCGGGACCCCGGCGCATTCAGTACTTC
TRBV2	-	-	TRBJ2-7	CASSRLQGSEQYF	TGTGCCAGCAGCCGACTACAGGGCTCCGAGCAGTACTTC
TRBV7-2	-	-	TRBJ2-3	CASSLLSTDTQYF	TGTGCCAGCAGCCTCCTGTCCACAGATACGCAGTATTTT
TRBV10-3	TRBD1	once	TRBJ2-7	CAIRYGTVIDGEQYF	TGTGCCATCAGATACGGGACAGTAATAGACGGTGAGCAGTACTTC
TRBV28	-	-	TRBJ2-2	CASSLSGFGGELFF	TGTGCCAGCAGTTTATCAGGGTTCGGCGGGGAGCTGTTTTTT
TRBV6-5	TRBD2	-	TRBJ2-1	CASSYYAGLANEQFF	TGTGCCAGCAGTTACTATGCCGGACTAGCCAATGAGCAGTTCTTC
TRBV7-2	TRBD2	-	TRBJ2-7	CASSLQLAGPYEQYF	TGTGCCAGCAGCTTACAACTAGCGGGACCCTACGAGCAGTACTTC
TRBV10-3	-	-	TRBJ2-5	CAISVSGPEGAQYF	TGTGCCATCAGTGTTTCCGGGCCCGAGGGAGCCCAGTACTTC